These 29 T cell receptor beta chains share one sample of origin, sequenced in a study of blood T cells in healthy people across ages. A sample-barcoded 5' primer and a J-beta primer mix were used in a second PCR of roughly 7 to 12 cycles. TCRdb itself ran the 5' RACE reads through MiXCR, one entry per CDR3 protein. The table records some 730,000 distinct CDR3 sequences, about 20% of them present only once. Sample: blood. The origin of the receptors is a man between 65 and 85 years old in good health.

This clonotype was recorded a few times. This chain uses TRBV20-1 with TRBJ1-4; 8 bases match TRBD1. CDR3 length: 12 residues. V gave up 5 bases and J gave up 8 bases; unmatched junction bases: 4. CDR1 and CDR2 (germline): DFQATT, SNEGSKA (reference sequence). In DNA form, the CDR3 reads TGCAGTGCTCAGGGGGCCGAAGAAAAACTGTTTTTT. It is translated as CSAQGAEEKLFF.

The chain uses TRBV28 and TRBJ1-2; D may be TRBD1 (5 bases). CDR1 and CDR2 from the germline V gene are MDHEN and SYDVKM. Trimming stripped 6 bases from V and 8 bases from J, with 19 bases between. The CDR3 sequence is 14 residues long. CDR3 residues: CASSPRRGYLGYTF. CDR3 nucleotide sequence: TGTGCCAGCAGCCCCCGTCGGGGGTATTTGGGCTACACCTTC.

V gene TRBV3-1 combines with J gene TRBJ2-3, with unresolved D. Germline V lookup: CDR1 LGHDT, CDR2 YNNKEL (reference sequence). This CDR3 has 12 amino acids. V lost 8 bases to trimming and J lost 1 base, with 7 bases between them. The CDR3 loop reads CASGSRTDTQYF. The CDR3 DNA reads as TGTGCCAGCGGTAGTCGCACAGATACGCAGTATTTT.

This clonotype was detected only a few times. The J gene is TRBJ2-5, the V gene TRBV18; 10 bases are shared with TRBD2. The J call may be wrong; the DNA end is better matched by TRBJ2-1. This CDR3 region has 16 residues. CDR1 is KGHSH and CDR2 is LQKENI in the germline V gene. The CDR3 loop reads CASSPLAGAVYNEQFF. In DNA, the CDR3 is TGTGCCAGCTCACCGCTAGCGGGGGCCGTATACAATGAGCAGTTCTTC.

This clonotype was observed a handful of times. The chain recombines TRBV20-1 with TRBJ2-1; D is uncertain. Germline V gene data show CDR1 as DFQATT and CDR2 as SNEGSKA (reference sequence). The ends were cut back, 1 base at V and 7 bases at J, with 11 bases in the middle. The CDR3 consists of 13 residues. CDR3 DNA: TGCAGTGCTAGAGGGTGGACCGGGAATGAGCAGTTCTTC. Translated: CSARGWTGNEQFF.

This clonotype appeared once. The chain carries TRBV6-6 and TRBJ1-6; D remains ambiguous. Germline CDR1 is MNHNY and CDR2 is SVGAGI (reference sequence). V shed 3 bases and J shed 0 bases, with 9 bases lying between them. The CDR3 spans 16 residues. The CDR3: CASSYSPSSYNSPLHF. DNA for the CDR3: TGTGCCAGCAGTTATTCGCCGAGCTCCTATAATTCACCCCTCCACTTT.

This clonotype was counted between two and nine times. The V and J genes are TRBV19 and TRBJ1-2; 8 bases agree with TRBD1. V lost 5 bases and J lost 4; bases outside the gene matches: 9. Germline V gene sequence: CDR1 LNHDA, CDR2 SQIVND (reference sequence). This CDR3 comprises 15 residues. CDR3 protein: CASSLGGGQGYGYTF. In nucleotides, the CDR3 is TGTGCCAGTAGTCTCGGGGGCGGACAGGGCTATGGCTACACCTTC. The full variable domain, rest sourced from reference TRBV19 and TRBJ1-2, is DGGITQSPKYLFRKEGQNVTLSCEQNLNHDAMYWYRQDPGQGLRLIYYSQIVNDFQKGDIAEGYSVSREKKESFPLTVTSAQKNPTAFYLCASSLGGGQGYGYTFGSGTRLTVV.

The chain couples TRBV20-1 to TRBJ2-3, with TRBD1 matching 7 bases. With V trimmed by 6 bases and J by 0 bases, 3 bases remained unmatched. Germline-derived CDR1 and CDR2 are DFQATT and SNEGSKA (reference sequence). The CDR3 runs to 13 residues. CDR3 residues: CSARGQSTDTQYF. CDR3 DNA sequence: TGCAGTGCCCGGGGACAGAGCACAGATACGCAGTATTTT.

The chain carries TRBV24-1 and TRBJ2-3, with D possibly TRBD1 on 6 matching bases. There are 14 residues in the CDR3. Looked up from germline, CDR1 is KGHDR and CDR2 is SFDVKD. V lost 5 bases to trimming and J lost 1 base, with 9 bases between them. CDR3 DNA sequence: TGTGCCACCAGTGGAACAGGGCGCACAGATACGCAGTATTTT. Translating it yields CATSGTGRTDTQYF.

This clonotype was seen more than once but under ten times. V gene TRBV11-2 combines with J gene TRBJ2-5; 7 bases align to TRBD2. Losses at the gene ends were 3 bases for V and 4 bases for J; bases not matched to a gene: 5. This CDR3 contains 14 residues. The germline V gene encodes CDR1 SGHAT and CDR2 FQNNGV. The CDR3 loop is CASSLRAGVETQYF. The CDR3 nucleotides read TGTGCCAGCAGCTTGCGGGCGGGAGTAGAGACCCAGTACTTC.

In the case of this clonotype: Mismatch with germline at one junction end may stem from a read error. The CDR3 is CATSDGRASSFRFF. The CDR3 DNA reads as TGTGCCACCAGTGACGGGAGGGCCAGCTCCTTCCGGTTCTTC. This rearrangement joins TRBV24-1 to TRBJ2-5; TRBD2 agrees at 8 bases. The germline CDR1 and CDR2 sequences are KGHDR and SFDVKD. CDR3 length: 14 amino acids.

The gene calls are TRBV20-1 and TRBJ1-1, with unresolved D. CDR1 DFQATT and CDR2 SNEGSKA come from the germline V gene (reference sequence). The V end was cut by 3 bases, the J end by 5 bases, with 10 bases between. The CDR3 runs 12 residues. CDR3 DNA: TGCAGTGCTAGGGGCTGGGTAACTGAAGCTTTCTTT. It yields the protein CSARGWVTEAFF.

The chain carries TRBV7-2 and TRBJ2-1; 7 bases are shared with TRBD2. The CDR3 contains 15 residues. The germline V gene has CDR1 SGHTA and CDR2 FQGNSA. Trimming at V came to 5 bases and at J to 5 bases, leaving 9 bases not matched to a gene. In nucleotides, the CDR3 is TGTGCCAGCAGCCCTTACGGGGGGTCCCACAATGAGCAGTTCTTC. It is translated as CASSPYGGSHNEQFF.

The chain combines TRBV6-1 with TRBJ2-3; 9 nucleotides align to TRBD1. Germline CDR1 and CDR2: MNHNS and SASEGT. The CDR3 length is 14 residues. V trimming: 9 bases; J trimming: 5 bases; junction bases outside the gene matches: 9. The CDR3 coding sequence is TGTGCCAGTAGACTACAGGGGGCGGGAGATACGCAGTATTTT. This sequence encodes CASRLQGAGDTQYF.

This clonotype has more than one count but fewer than ten. The chain links TRBV12-3 or TRBV12-4 to TRBJ1-2; 9 nucleotides line up with TRBD1. There are 13 residues in the CDR3. V shed 5 bases, J shed 8 bases, and the junction held 6 bases outside the gene matches. This CDR3 reads CASSPGQGDGYTF. For the CDR3, the DNA is TGTGCCAGCAGTCCGGGACAGGGCGACGGCTACACCTTC.

Many counts were recorded for this clonotype. The chain recombines TRBV6-6 with TRBJ1-4; no clear D. The CDR3 sequence is 13 residues long. The germline V gene encodes CDR1 MNHNY and CDR2 SVGAGI (reference sequence). The ends were cut back, 4 bases at V and 8 bases at J, with 11 bases in the middle. As DNA, the CDR3 is TGTGCCAGCAGTTCCGGGGTAGGGGAAAAACTGTTTTTT. The encoded protein is CASSSGVGEKLFF.

In its sample, this clonotype was seen a few times. V gene TRBV7-3 combines with J gene TRBJ2-3; the D gene is possibly TRBD1 (5 bases). The CDR3 consists of 16 residues. Trimming took off 5 bases at V and 1 base at J, with 16 bases between the two ends. Germline CDR1 reads SGHTA; CDR2 reads FQGTGA. The CDR3 DNA is TGTGCCAGCAGCCCCCGAGTAGACAGCCGCACAGATACGCAGTATTTT. It yields the protein CASSPRVDSRTDTQYF.

A remark on this clonotype: A read error may explain this, as a much larger clone is one base away. As DNA, the CDR3 is TGCAGTGCTAGTCCGATAGCAGGGACAGGGCGCGGGGCCAACGTCCTGACTTTC. Translation gives CSASPIAGTGRGANVLTF. V gene TRBV20-1 combines with J gene TRBJ2-6; TRBD1 matches at 9 bases. Germline V gives CDR1 DFQATT, CDR2 SNEGSKA (reference sequence). Trimming cost V 3 bases and J 4 bases; bases outside gene matches: 13. The CDR3 contains 18 residues.

The chain uses TRBV20-1 and TRBJ2-1, with 7 bases fitting TRBD2. The J call could be wrong; TRBJ2-7 is a better fit for the DNA end. CDR3 length: 13 amino acids. The V gene's germline CDR1 is DFQATT and CDR2 SNEGSKA (reference sequence). The CDR3 nucleotides read TGCAGTGCCCCGGGACTAAAACCCTACGAGCAGTACTTC. It yields the protein CSAPGLKPYEQYF.

This CDR3 reads CASSMSGNYNEQFF. DNA of the CDR3: TGTGCCAGCAGCATGAGCGGGAACTACAATGAGCAGTTCTTC. This chain joins TRBV9 and TRBJ2-1, with TRBD2 matching over 7 bases. In germline, CDR1 is SGDLS, CDR2 YYNGEE. CDR3 size: 14 residues. V lost 4 bases and J lost 3; bases outside the gene matches: 4.

The genes are TRBV20-1 and TRBJ2-4; D is unresolved. Per germline, CDR1 DFQATT and CDR2 SNEGSKA (reference sequence). V lost 0 bases to trimming and J lost 0 bases, with 12 bases between them. This CDR3 is built from 16 residues. The CDR3 loop reads CSAREWETLAKNIQYF. CDR3 sequence (DNA): TGCAGTGCTAGAGAATGGGAAACGCTAGCCAAAAACATTCAGTACTTC.

The genes are TRBV7-2 and TRBJ2-1, with D possibly being TRBD1 or TRBD2 (5 bases each). Trimming took off 1 base at V and 3 bases at J, with 13 bases between the two ends. Looked up from germline, CDR1 is SGHTA and CDR2 is FQGNSA. The CDR3 consists of 16 residues. CDR3 amino acids: CASSLGPGTLYNEQFF. The CDR3 DNA reads as TGTGCCAGCAGCTTAGGTCCGGGGACCCTCTACAATGAGCAGTTCTTC.

Only a few counts were recorded for this clonotype. J is TRBJ1-4 and V is TRBV10-2, with D possibly matching TRBD1 (5 bases). The V end lost 6 bases, the J end lost 5 bases, and 13 bases lay between the germline ends. The CDR3 is 14 amino acids. Per germline, CDR1 WSHSY and CDR2 SAAADI. CDR3 residues: CASRDWGKNEKLFF. The CDR3 DNA follows: TGCGCCAGCAGAGACTGGGGGAAGAATGAAAAACTGTTTTTT.

The chain is built from TRBV12-3 or TRBV12-4 and TRBJ2-5; D not resolved. The V gene lost 11 bases and the J gene lost 4 bases, with 20 bases spanning the gap. This CDR3 has 14 residues. The DNA of the CDR3 is TGTGCCGGCACCATTGGGCTTTCCCTAGAGACCCAGTACTTC. This gives the protein CAGTIGLSLETQYF.

V is TRBV7-9 and J is TRBJ1-1; 8 bases map to TRBD1. After removal of 6 bases from V and 3 bases from J, the junction contained 6 bases not matched to a gene. This CDR3 spans 14 amino acids. CDR1 and CDR2 from the germline V gene are SEHNR and FQNEAQ (reference sequence). Written as DNA, the CDR3 is TGTGCCAGCAGGCGGACAGGGAGGTACACTGAAGCTTTCTTT. As protein: CASRRTGRYTEAFF. Based on the CDR3 plus reference TRBV7-9 and TRBJ1-1, the full variable domain is DTGVSQNPRHKITKRGQNVTFRCDPISEHNRLYWYRQTLGQGPEFLTYFQNEAQLEKSRLLSDRFSAERPKGSFSTLEIQRTEQGDSAMYLCASRRTGRYTEAFFGQGTRLTVV.

CDR3 region: CASRPSRLPETQYF. The CDR3 DNA sequence: TGTGCCAGCAGACCAAGCAGGCTCCCAGAGACCCAGTACTTC. The chain couples TRBV6-5 to TRBJ2-7; no reliable D call. The J call could be wrong; TRBJ2-5 is a better fit for the DNA end. CDR1 is MNHEY and CDR2 is SVGAGI in the germline V gene. This CDR3 contains 14 residues.

The CDR3 DNA reads TGTGCCAGCTCACCACAGGAATTCCAAGAGACCCAGTACTTC. This sequence encodes CASSPQEFQETQYF. The chain employs TRBV18 and TRBJ2-5; no clear D. Germline CDR1 reads KGHSH; CDR2 reads LQKENI. The CDR3 has 14 amino acids. V lost 1 base, J lost 1 base, and 7 bases lay in between.

J is TRBJ1-6 and V is TRBV20-1; D is unresolved. Germline CDR1 and CDR2: DFQATT and SNEGSKA (reference sequence). V was pared by 0 bases and J by 11 bases, with 5 bases between. This CDR3 has 11 residues. DNA for the CDR3: TGCAGTGCTAGAGATGGTACACCCCTCCACTTT. Encoded protein: CSARDGTPLHF.

The chain links TRBV10-3 to TRBJ1-1, with 12 nucleotides matching TRBD1. The V gene end was trimmed by 5 bases and the J gene end by 6 bases; junction bases not matched to a gene: 4. CDR3 length: 14 amino acids. Germline-derived CDR1 and CDR2 are ENHRY and SYGVKD. The DNA of the CDR3 is TGTGCCATCAGTAACCGGGACAGGGGGCCTGAAGCTTTCTTT. It codes for CAISNRDRGPEAFF.